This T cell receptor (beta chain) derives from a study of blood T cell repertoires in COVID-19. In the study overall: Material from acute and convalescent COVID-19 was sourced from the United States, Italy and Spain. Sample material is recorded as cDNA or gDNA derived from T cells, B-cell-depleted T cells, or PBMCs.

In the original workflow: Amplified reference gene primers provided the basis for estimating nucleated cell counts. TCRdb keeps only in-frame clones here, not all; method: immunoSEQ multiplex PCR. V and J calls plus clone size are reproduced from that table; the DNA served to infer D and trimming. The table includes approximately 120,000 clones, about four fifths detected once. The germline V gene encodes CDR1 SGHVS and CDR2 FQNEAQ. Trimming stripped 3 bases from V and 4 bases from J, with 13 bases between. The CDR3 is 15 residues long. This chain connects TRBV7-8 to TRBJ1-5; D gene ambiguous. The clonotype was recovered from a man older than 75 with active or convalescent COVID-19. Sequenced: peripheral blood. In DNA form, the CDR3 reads TGTGCCAGCAGCTTGGGAGGGTCGCCGAATCAGCCCCAGCATTTT. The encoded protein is CASSLGGSPNQPQHF.